This T cell receptor beta chain was profiled in a study of early T cells in non-severe SARS-CoV-2 infection. Germline CDR1 reads SGHTA; CDR2 reads FQGNSA. Trimming cost V 7 bases and J 5 bases, with 14 bases left between them. This CDR3 is 14 amino acids long. This clonotype was counted at least ten times. Individual cDNA molecules received unique molecular identifiers. TCRdb analysed the 5' RACE reads with MiXCR anew, one entry per CDR3 protein. Here the sample spans some 91,000 distinct CDR3 sequences, about 13% being singletons. The receptor's source is an adult who was a healthcare worker with PCR-confirmed SARS-CoV-2 infection or an uninfected control (not recorded which). The sample was whole blood. The chain links TRBV7-2 to TRBJ2-2; no firm D call. As DNA, the CDR3 is TGTGCCAGCAACGTCGTGACACAGACCGGGGAGCTGTTTTTT. Encoded protein: CASNVVTQTGELFF.